The present T cell receptor beta chain was sequenced within a study of shared clonotypes between healthy human individuals. Genomic DNA from each subset was divided evenly over several immunoSEQ plates. Original methodology: There were no quality scores in the junction-only immunoSEQ sequences, so filtering differed. Produced via immunoSEQ multiplex PCR; TCRdb's table is partial and in-frame only. That table supplies the V and J calls and clone size; D and trimming were determined from the DNA. The data contain some 2,100,000 clones, nearly 97% of them seen just once; the ten biggest clones take up 0.13%. Trimming pared 1 base from V and 7 bases from J, leaving 14 bases between. CDR3 length: 14 amino acids. Per germline, CDR1 MGHRA and CDR2 YSYEKL. Everyone who donated was a Caucasian adult who lived in Nashville, Tennessee. Partitioning of CD4+ cells yielded a CD45RA+ naive subset and a CD45RA-negative memory subset.

Material: naive CD4+ T cells sorted from blood. Subset meaning: CD45RA+ positively selected. The chain combines TRBV4-1 with TRBJ2-7, with D possibly being TRBD1 (5 bases). The TCR comes from a man younger than 35 in good health. The DNA for the CDR3 is TGCGCCAGCAGCCAAGCGCTGACAGCAACGGAGCAGTACTTC. This gives the protein CASSQALTATEQYF.